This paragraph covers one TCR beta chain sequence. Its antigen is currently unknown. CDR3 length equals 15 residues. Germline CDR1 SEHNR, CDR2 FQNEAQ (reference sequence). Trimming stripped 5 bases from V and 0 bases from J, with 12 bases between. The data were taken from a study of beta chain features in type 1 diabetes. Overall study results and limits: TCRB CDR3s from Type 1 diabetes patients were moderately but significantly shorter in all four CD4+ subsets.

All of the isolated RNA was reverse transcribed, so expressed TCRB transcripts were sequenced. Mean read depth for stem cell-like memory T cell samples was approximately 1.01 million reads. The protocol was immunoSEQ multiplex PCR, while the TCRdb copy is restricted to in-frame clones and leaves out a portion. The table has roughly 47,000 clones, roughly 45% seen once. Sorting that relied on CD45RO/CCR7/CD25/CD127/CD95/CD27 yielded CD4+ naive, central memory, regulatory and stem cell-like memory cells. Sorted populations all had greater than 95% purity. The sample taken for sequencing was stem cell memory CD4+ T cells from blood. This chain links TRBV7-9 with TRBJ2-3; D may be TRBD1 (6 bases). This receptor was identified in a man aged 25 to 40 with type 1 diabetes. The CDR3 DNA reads TGTGCCAGCAGCATTCCAGGGGCCAGCACAGATACGCAGTATTTT. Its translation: CASSIPGASTDTQYF.